Each of the 2 T cell receptor beta chains below was sequenced from the same sample in a study of cytomegalovirus exposure and HLA in healthy donors. The data were produced by immunoSEQ multiplex PCR, yet TCRdb's version contains in-frame clones alone and is incomplete. The sample consists of about 95,000 clones, 85% of them appearing once. What was sequenced was PBMCs. These receptors were collected from a man between 18 and 29 years old in good health and CMV-seropositive.

The chain recombines TRBV6-1 with TRBJ1-5; D unresolved. V shed 2 bases and J shed 5 bases, with 13 bases lying between them. This CDR3 comprises 15 residues. CDR1 MNHNS and CDR2 SASEGT come from the germline V gene. The CDR3 is CASSEFPLADQPQHF. CDR3 bases: TGTGCCAGCAGTGAATTCCCCCTGGCCGATCAGCCCCAGCATTTT.

The chain joins TRBV2 to TRBJ1-5; 10 bases agree with TRBD1. This CDR3 has 15 residues. The junction had 3 bases not matched to a gene; V was cut back by 3 bases and J by 4 bases. Germline V gene lookup returns CDR1 SNHLY and CDR2 FYNNEI. DNA of the CDR3: TGTGCCAGCAGTGAGGGACAGGGGAGGAATCAGCCCCAGCATTTT. This translates into CASSEGQGRNQPQHF.